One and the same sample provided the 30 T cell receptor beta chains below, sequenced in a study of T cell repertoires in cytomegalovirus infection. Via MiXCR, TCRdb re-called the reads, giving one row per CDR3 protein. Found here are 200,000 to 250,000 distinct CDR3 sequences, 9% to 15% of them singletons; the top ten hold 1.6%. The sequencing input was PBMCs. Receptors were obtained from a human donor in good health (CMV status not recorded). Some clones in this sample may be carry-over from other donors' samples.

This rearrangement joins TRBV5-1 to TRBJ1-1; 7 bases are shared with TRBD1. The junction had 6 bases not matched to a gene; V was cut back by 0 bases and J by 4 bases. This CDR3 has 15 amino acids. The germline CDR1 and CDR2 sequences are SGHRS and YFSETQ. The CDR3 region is CASSLGRGGTTEAFF. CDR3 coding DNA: TGCGCCAGCAGCTTGGGCAGGGGGGGGACCACTGAAGCTTTCTTT.

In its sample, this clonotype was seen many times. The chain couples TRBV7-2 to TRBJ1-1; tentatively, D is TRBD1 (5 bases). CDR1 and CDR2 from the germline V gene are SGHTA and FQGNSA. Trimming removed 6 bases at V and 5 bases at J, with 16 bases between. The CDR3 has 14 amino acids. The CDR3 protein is CASRPQVLGTEAFF. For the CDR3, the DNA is TGTGCCAGCAGGCCACAGGTCCTGGGAACTGAAGCTTTCTTT.

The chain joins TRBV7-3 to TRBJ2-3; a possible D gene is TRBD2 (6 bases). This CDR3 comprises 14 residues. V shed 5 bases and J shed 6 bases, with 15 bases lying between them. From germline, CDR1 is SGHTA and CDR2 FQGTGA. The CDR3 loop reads CASSARSGVDTQYF. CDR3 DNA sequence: TGTGCCAGCAGCGCGAGGTCGGGGGTGGATACGCAGTATTTT.

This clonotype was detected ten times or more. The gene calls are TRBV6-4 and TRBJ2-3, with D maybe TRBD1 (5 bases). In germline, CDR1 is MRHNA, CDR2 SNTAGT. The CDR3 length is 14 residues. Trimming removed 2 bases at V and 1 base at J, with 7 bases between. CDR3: CASSDGHRTDTQYF. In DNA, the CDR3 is TGTGCCAGCAGTGACGGACACCGCACAGATACGCAGTATTTT.

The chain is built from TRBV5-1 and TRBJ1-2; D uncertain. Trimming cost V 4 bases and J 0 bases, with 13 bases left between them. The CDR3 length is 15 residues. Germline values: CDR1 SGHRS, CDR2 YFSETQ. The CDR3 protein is CASSPQIGPNYGYTF. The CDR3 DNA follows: TGCGCCAGCAGCCCCCAAATTGGACCTAACTATGGCTACACCTTC.

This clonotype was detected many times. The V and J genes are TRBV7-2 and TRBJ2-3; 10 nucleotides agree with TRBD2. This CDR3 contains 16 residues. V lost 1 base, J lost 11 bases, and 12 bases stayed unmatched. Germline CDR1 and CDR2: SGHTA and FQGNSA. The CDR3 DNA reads TGTGCCAGCAGCTTAGTTCCTAGCGGGGGTGCGGGTGAGCAGTATTTT. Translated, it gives CASSLVPSGGAGEQYF.

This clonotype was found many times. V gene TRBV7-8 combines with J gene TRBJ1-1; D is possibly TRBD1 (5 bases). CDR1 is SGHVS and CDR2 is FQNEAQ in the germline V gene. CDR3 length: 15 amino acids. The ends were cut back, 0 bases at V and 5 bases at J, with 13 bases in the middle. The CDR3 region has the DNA TGTGCCAGCAGCTTAGCGGTGGGGGGAGGTACTGAAGCTTTCTTT. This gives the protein CASSLAVGGGTEAFF.

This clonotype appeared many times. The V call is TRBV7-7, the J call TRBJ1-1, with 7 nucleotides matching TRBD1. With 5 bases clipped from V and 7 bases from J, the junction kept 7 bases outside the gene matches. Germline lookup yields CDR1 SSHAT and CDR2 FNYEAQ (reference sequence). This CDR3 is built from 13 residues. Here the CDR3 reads CASSPKTGHEAFF. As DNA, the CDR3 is TGTGCCAGCAGCCCGAAGACAGGGCATGAAGCTTTCTTT.

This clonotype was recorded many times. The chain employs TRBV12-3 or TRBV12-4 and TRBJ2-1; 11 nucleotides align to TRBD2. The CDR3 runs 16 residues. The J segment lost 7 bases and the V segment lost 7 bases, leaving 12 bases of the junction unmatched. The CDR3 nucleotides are TGTGCCAGCACCGCCAGGCTAGCGGGGGGAGTGAATGAGCAGTTCTTC. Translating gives CASTARLAGGVNEQFF.

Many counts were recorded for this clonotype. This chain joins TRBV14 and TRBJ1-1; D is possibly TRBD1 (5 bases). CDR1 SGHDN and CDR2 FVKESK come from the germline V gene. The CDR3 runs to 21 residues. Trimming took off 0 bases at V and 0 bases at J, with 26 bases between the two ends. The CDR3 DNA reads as TGTGCCAGCAGCCAAGATGAGGCAGGGACCACTTTCGCAACTCTGAACACTGAAGCTTTCTTT. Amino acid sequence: CASSQDEAGTTFATLNTEAFF.

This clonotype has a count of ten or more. The CDR3 reads CASTLGGGRRSYNEQFF. In nucleotides, the CDR3 is TGTGCCAGCACCCTGGGCGGGGGTCGGCGCTCCTACAATGAGCAGTTCTTC. V usage is TRBV6-2 or TRBV6-3 and J usage is TRBJ2-1, with 7 bases fitting TRBD2. V lost 7 bases and J lost 0; bases outside the gene matches: 12. This CDR3 is 17 amino acids long. The V gene's germline CDR1 is MNHEY and CDR2 SVGEGT.

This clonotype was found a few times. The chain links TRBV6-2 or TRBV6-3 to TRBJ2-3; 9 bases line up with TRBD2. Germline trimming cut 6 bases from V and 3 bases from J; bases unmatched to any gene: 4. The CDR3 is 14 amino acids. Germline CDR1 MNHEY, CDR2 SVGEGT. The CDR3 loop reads CASSTSGQTDTQYF. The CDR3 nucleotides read TGTGCCAGCAGCACTAGCGGGCAAACAGATACGCAGTATTTT.

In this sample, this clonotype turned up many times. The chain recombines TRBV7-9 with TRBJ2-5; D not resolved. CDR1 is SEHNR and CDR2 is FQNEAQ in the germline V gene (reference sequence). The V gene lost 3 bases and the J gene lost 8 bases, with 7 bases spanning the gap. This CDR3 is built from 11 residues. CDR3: CASSLDGTQYF. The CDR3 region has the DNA TGTGCCAGCAGCTTGGACGGCACCCAGTACTTC.

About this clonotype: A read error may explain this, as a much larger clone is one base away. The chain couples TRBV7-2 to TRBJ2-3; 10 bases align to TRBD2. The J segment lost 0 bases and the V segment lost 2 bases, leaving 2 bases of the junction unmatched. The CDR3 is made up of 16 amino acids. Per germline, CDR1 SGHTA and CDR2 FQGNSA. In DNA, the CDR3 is TGTGCCAGCAGCTTAACTAGCGGGGCTAGCACAGATACGCAGTATTTT. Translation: CASSLTSGASTDTQYF.

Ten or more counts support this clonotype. The CDR3 DNA is TGTGCCAGCAGCTCGCAGACAGGGCCCTCCTACGAGCAGTACTTC. Its translation: CASSSQTGPSYEQYF. The genes are TRBV7-2 and TRBJ2-7; 7 bases map to TRBD1. The V gene's germline CDR1 is SGHTA and CDR2 FQGNSA. Losses at the gene ends were 4 bases for V and 0 bases for J; bases not matched to a gene: 6. The CDR3 extends over 15 amino acids.

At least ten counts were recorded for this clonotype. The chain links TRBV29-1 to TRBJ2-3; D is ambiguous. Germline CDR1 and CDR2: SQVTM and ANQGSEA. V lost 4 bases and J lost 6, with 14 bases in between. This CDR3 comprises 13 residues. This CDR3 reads CSVGYTGSDTQYF. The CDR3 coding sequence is TGCAGCGTTGGGTACACTGGATCCGATACGCAGTATTTT.

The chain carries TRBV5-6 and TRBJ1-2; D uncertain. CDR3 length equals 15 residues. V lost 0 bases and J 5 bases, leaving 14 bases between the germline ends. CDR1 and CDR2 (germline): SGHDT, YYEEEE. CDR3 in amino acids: CASSLAMETAYGYTF. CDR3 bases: TGTGCCAGCAGCTTGGCCATGGAGACCGCTTATGGCTACACCTTC.

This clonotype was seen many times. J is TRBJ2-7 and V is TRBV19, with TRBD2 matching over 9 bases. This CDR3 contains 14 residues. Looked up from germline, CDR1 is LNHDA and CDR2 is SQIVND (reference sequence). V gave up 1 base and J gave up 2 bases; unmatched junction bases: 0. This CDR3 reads CASSIGTSAYEQYF. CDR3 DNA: TGTGCCAGTAGTATAGGGACTAGCGCCTACGAGCAGTACTTC. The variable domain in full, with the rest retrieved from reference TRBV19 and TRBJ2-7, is DGGITQSPKYLFRKEGQNVTLSCEQNLNHDAMYWYRQDPGQGLRLIYYSQIVNDFQKGDIAEGYSVSREKKESFPLTVTSAQKNPTAFYLCASSIGTSAYEQYFGPGTRLTVT.

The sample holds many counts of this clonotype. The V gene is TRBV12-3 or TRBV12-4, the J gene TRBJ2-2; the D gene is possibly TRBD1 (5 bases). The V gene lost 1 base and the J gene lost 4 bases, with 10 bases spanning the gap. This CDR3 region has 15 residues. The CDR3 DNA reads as TGTGCCAGCAGTTTAGTACAGGTTCCCACCGGGGAGCTGTTTTTT. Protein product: CASSLVQVPTGELFF.

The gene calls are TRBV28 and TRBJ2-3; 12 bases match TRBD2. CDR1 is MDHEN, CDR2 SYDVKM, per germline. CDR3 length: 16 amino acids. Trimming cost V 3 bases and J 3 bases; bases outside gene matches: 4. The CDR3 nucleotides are TGTGCCAGCAGTTTCCGACTAGCGGGAGCTACAGATACGCAGTATTTT. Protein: CASSFRLAGATDTQYF.

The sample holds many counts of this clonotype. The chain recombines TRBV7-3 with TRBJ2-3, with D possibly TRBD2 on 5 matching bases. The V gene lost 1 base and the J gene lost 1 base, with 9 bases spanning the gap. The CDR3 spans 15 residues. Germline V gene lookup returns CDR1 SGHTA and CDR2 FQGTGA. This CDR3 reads CASSLIGGGTDTQYF. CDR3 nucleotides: TGTGCCAGCAGCTTAATTGGAGGTGGCACAGATACGCAGTATTTT.

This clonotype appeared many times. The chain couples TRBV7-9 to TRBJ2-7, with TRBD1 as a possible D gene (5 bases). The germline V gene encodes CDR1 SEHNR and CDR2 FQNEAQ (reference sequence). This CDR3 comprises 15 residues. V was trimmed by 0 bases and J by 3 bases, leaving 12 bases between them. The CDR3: CASSLAGQGHYEQYF. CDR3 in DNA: TGTGCCAGCAGCTTAGCGGGGCAGGGTCACTACGAGCAGTACTTC.

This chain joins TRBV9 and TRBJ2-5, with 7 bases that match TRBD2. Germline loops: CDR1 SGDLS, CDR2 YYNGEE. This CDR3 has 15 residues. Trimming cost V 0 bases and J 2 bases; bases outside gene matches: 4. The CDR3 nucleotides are TGTGCCAGCAGCGTAGCTGGGACTATACAAGAGACCCAGTACTTC. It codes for CASSVAGTIQETQYF.

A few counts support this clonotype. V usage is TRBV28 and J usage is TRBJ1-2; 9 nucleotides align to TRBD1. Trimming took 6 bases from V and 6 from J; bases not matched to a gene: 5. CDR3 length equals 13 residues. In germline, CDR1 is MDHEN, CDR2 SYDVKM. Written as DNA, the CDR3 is TGTGCCAGCAGGGACAGGGGTTCGGATGGCTACACCTTC. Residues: CASRDRGSDGYTF.

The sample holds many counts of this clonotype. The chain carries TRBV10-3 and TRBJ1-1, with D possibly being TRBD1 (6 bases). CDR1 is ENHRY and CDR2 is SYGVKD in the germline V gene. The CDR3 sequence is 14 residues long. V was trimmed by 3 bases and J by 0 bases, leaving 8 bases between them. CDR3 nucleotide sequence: TGTGCCATCAGTGAAAGGACAGTGAACACTGAAGCTTTCTTT. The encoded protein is CAISERTVNTEAFF.

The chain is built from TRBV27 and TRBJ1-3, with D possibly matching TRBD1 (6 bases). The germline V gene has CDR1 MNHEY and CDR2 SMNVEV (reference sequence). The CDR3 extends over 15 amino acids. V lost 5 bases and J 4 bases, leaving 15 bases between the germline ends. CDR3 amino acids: CASSQLRGAGNTIYF. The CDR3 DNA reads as TGTGCCAGCAGTCAACTACGGGGGGCAGGAAACACCATATATTTT.

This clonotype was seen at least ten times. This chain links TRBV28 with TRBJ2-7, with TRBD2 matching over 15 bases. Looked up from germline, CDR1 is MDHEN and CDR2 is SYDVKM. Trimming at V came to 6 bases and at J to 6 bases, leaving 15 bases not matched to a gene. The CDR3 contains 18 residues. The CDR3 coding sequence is TGTGCCAGCAGGGTCCGGACTAGCGGGGGGGGGTACGGGGTCGAGCAGTACTTC. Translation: CASRVRTSGGGYGVEQYF.

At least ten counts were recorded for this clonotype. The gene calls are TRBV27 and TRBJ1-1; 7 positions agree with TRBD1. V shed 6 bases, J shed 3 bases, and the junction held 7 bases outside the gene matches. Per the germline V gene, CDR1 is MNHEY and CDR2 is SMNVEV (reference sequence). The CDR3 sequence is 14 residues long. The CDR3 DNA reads TGTGCCAGCAGATTGGGACAGAAGGACACTGAAGCTTTCTTT. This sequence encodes CASRLGQKDTEAFF.

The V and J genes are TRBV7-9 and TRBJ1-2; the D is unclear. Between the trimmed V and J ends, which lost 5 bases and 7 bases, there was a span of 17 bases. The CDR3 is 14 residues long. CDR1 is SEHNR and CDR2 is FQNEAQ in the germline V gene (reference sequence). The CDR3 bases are TGTGCCAGCAGCCAAGTTGCTGGGGATACTGGCTACACCTTC. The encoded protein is CASSQVAGDTGYTF.

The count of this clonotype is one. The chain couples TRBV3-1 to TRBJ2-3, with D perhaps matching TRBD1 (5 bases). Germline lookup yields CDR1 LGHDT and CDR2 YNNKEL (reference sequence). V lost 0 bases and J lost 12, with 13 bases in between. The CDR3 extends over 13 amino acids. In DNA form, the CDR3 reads TGTGCCAGCAGCCAAGACCCAGGGCCCCGTCAGTATTTT. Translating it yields CASSQDPGPRQYF.